The next 10 T cell receptor beta chains were all read from a single sample in a study of blood T cell repertoires in COVID-19. The table came from immunoSEQ multiplex PCR; TCRdb's copy has only in-frame clones and leaves some out. The sample shows about 250,000 clones, approximately 92% of them seen only once. Sample: peripheral blood. These receptors all stem from a woman aged 40 to 50 who had recovered from COVID-19.

This chain uses TRBV11-2 with TRBJ2-3; tentative D call: TRBD2 (5 bases). CDR1 SGHAT and CDR2 FQNNGV come from the germline V gene. This CDR3 comprises 18 residues. Trimming removed 0 bases at V and 0 bases at J, with 16 bases between. The CDR3 DNA reads as TGTGCCAGCAGCTTAGATTTCAATTCACGGGGAAGCACAGATACGCAGTATTTT. Translation: CASSLDFNSRGSTDTQYF.

V usage is TRBV7-2 and J usage is TRBJ2-3, with 8 nucleotides matching TRBD2. The CDR3 length is 19 residues. Per germline, CDR1 SGHTA and CDR2 FQGNSA. V was pared by 1 base and J by 2 bases, with 14 bases of the junction left unmatched. This chain's CDR3 is CASSLVGTGSSGITDTQYF. In nucleotides, the CDR3 is TGTGCCAGCAGCTTAGTAGGTACCGGAAGTAGCGGGATCACAGATACGCAGTATTTT.

The rearrangement uses TRBV2 and TRBJ2-5; 11 bases line up with TRBD2. Per the germline V gene, CDR1 is SNHLY and CDR2 is FYNNEI. The CDR3 is 16 amino acids. With V trimmed by 3 bases and J by 5 bases, 8 bases remained unmatched. CDR3 sequence (DNA): TGTGCCAGCAGTGATCTTAGCGGGGGGGCAGGGGAGACCCAGTACTTC. This codes for CASSDLSGGAGETQYF.

The rearrangement joins TRBV27 to TRBJ1-2; D uncertain. The CDR3 spans 15 residues. CDR1 is MNHEY, CDR2 SMNVEV, per germline (reference sequence). V was cut by 5 bases and J by 4 bases, with 17 bases left in between. This CDR3 reads CASSPLSGLGYGYTF. The CDR3 DNA reads TGTGCCAGCAGTCCCCTATCAGGTTTGGGCTATGGCTACACCTTC.

This chain links TRBV7-9 with TRBJ1-2; the match to TRBD1 covers 8 bases. Looked up from germline, CDR1 is SEHNR and CDR2 is FQNEAQ (reference sequence). The CDR3 extends over 15 amino acids. V gave up 5 bases and J gave up 3 bases; unmatched junction bases: 8. CDR3 in DNA: TGTGCCAGCAGCCCCCGACAGGGGTCCTACTATGGCTACACCTTC. This translates into CASSPRQGSYYGYTF. Using reference TRBV7-9 and TRBJ1-2 for the parts outside the CDR3, the full variable domain is DTGVSQNPRHKITKRGQNVTFRCDPISEHNRLYWYRQTLGQGPEFLTYFQNEAQLEKSRLLSDRFSAERPKGSFSTLEIQRTEQGDSAMYLCASSPRQGSYYGYTFGSGTRLTVV.

This clone was counted once. The chain employs TRBV10-2 and TRBJ2-5; TRBD2 matches at 8 bases. There are 15 residues in the CDR3. CDR1 is WSHSY and CDR2 is SAAADI in the germline V gene. V lost 3 bases and J lost 5; bases outside the gene matches: 8. The CDR3 sequence: CASSDTREGHETQYF. In nucleotides, the CDR3 is TGCGCCAGCAGTGATACACGGGAGGGCCACGAGACCCAGTACTTC.

This chain joins TRBV19 and TRBJ2-1, with 9 bases fitting TRBD2. In germline, CDR1 is LNHDA, CDR2 SQIVND (reference sequence). The CDR3 sequence is 16 residues long. The ends lost 4 bases at V and 5 bases at J; junction bases unmatched: 9. The CDR3 region is CASSKSGLAMHNEQFF. For the CDR3, the DNA is TGTGCCAGTAGTAAATCCGGACTAGCGATGCACAATGAGCAGTTCTTC.

The chain combines TRBV7-3 with TRBJ2-3, with D possibly matching TRBD2 (7 bases). Germline V CDR1 and CDR2: SGHTA, FQGTGA. The CDR3 has 14 amino acids. Deletions cut 5 bases from V and 1 base from J, with 10 bases between. The CDR3 DNA follows: TGTGCCAGCAGCGCGGGGGCGCGCACAGATACGCAGTATTTT. Its translation: CASSAGARTDTQYF.

The chain joins TRBV12-3 or TRBV12-4 to TRBJ1-2, with D possibly matching TRBD1 (5 bases). This CDR3 region has 13 residues. V gave up 8 bases and J gave up 7 bases, with 17 bases separating them. CDR3 residues: CASAPSGAGGYTF. The CDR3 region has the DNA TGTGCCAGCGCCCCTAGTGGGGCAGGTGGCTACACCTTC.

This chain joins TRBV30 and TRBJ2-5; TRBD2 might be the D (6 bases). The V gene lost 8 bases and the J gene lost 3 bases, with 22 bases spanning the gap. Germline CDR1 reads GTSNPN; CDR2 reads SVGIG (reference sequence). The CDR3 spans 15 residues. CDR3: CATQPPGLQEETQYF. The CDR3 DNA reads TGTGCCACTCAACCTCCGGGACTCCAAGAAGAGACCCAGTACTTC.